This section outlines one T cell receptor gamma chain sequence together with its context. Its antigen is not yet known. Per-base qualities were not stored, and no clone one base away is much larger. Library preparation was by multiplex PCR. Sequencing instrument: Ion Torrent PGM. TRG repertoires were amplified from around 0.2 ug of biopsy DNA using the LymphoTrack kit, whose primers carry Illumina adapters. TRG amplicons were purified with AMPure XP beads, quantified on a 2100 Bioanalyzer, and pooled equimolarly. An Ion PGM instrument was used to sequence the TRG libraries. The paper's processing steps were these. Reads in which more than 10% of nucleotides fell below the per-patient third-quartile quality score were removed with FastX. IMGT/HighV-QUEST was used to align reads in order to assign V, D and J genes, locate CDR3 regions and judge functionality. Sequences were converted to amino acids, and every sequence predicted to be non-functional was removed. CDR3s were split into kmers with and without positional annotation, PCA was performed on kmer frequencies, and samples were clustered using all 1023 combinations of PCs 1-10. Classification was validated by leave-one-out cross-validation, in which parameters were re-optimised on the remaining samples each time. Shannon diversity was computed with the vegan R package from repeated random subsamples equal to the lowest read count. Via CATT, TCRdb reprocessed the public reads, and rows with identical DNA were then joined. TCRdb, not the authors, supplied the V and J calls. In all, the sample holds 850 to 1,000 gamma-chain clones, and roughly 55% of those were seen once. Approximately 11% of the sample goes to the ten largest clones.

For each case, genomic DNA was extracted from ten 5-um FFPE scrolls with the QIAamp DNA FFPE tissue kit. Classification of coeliac disease based on the TCR repertoire was tested using fully anonymised formalin-fixed paraffin-embedded duodenal biopsies that were surplus to diagnostic needs. This sample is part of a study of intestinal T cells in coeliac disease (dated by TCRdb to 2020 to 2021). The study in broad terms: Coeliac patients were found to be much younger than controls, with mean ages of approximately 16.0 versus 58 years recorded in the TRG cohort. Duodenal biopsies from ten or so coeliac disease patients and ten or so non-coeliac controls were included in the TCR-delta (TRD) cohort. A second, larger TCR-gamma (TRG) cohort comprised duodenal biopsies from some 36 coeliac disease patients and approximately 20 non-coeliac controls. General study outcomes and caveats: The coeliac group and the control group were significantly different in age, but an analysis split by age did not give significant classification. FFPE-derived DNA was found to be relatively degraded, and loss of a proportion of TCR sequences in each sample was likely caused by this degradation. It was not possible to tell repeated CDR3 amino acid sequences apart from PCR duplicates. Of about 54 biopsies, around 51 (roughly 94%) were correctly classified by TRG clustering, which had a reported leave-one-out accuracy of 87%. In training, clustering based on TRD kmers put all 20 or so biopsies in the right class, and the reported leave-one-out accuracy was roughly 90%.

Ends trimmed: V by 4 bases, J by 13 bases; bases unmatched to a gene: 10. The germline V gene encodes CDR1 EGSTGY and CDR2 YDSYTSSV. The CDR3 starts with the cysteine, ends with the phenylalanine, and has 11 residues. The only DNA kept is the CDR3, 33 bases in frame from the first base. Sequenced material: a duodenal biopsy. The TCR comes from a human donor with celiac disease. The rearrangement combines TRGV4 with TRGJ1 or TRGJ2. The CDR3 region reads CATWDRISKLF. The sequenced DNA is TGTGCCACCTGGGACCGTATAAGTAAACTCTTT.